Listed here is a single TCR beta chain. This sample was taken from a study of control samples from healthy donors and cancer patients. V shed 3 bases and J shed 0 bases, with 9 bases lying between them. This CDR3 has 14 amino acids. Germline V gene lookup returns CDR1 SGDLS and CDR2 YYNGEE. The table came from immunoSEQ multiplex PCR; TCRdb's copy has only in-frame clones and leaves some out. The repertoire has over 100,000 clones, around 90% of them found once; the top ten carry roughly 2.6%. J is TRBJ1-1 and V is TRBV9; D is possibly TRBD1 (5 bases). The sequencing sample was made of blood. The origin of this receptor is a man in his forties or fifties in good health. The CDR3 loop reads CASSAGRLNTEAFF. In DNA, the CDR3 is TGTGCCAGCAGCGCGGGACGGTTGAACACTGAAGCTTTCTTT.